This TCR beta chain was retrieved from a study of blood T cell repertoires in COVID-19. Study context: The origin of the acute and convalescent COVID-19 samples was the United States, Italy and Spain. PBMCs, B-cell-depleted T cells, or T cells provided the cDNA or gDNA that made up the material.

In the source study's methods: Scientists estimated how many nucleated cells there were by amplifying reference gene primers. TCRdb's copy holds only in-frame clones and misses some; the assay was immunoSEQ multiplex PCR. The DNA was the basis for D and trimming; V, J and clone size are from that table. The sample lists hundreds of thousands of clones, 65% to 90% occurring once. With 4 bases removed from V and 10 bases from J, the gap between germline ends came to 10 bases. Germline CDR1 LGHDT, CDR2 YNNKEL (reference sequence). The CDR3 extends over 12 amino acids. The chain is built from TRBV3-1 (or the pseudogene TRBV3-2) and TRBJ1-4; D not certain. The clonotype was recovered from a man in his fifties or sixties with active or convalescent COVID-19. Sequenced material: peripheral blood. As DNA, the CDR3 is TGTGCCAGCAGCCGTGCTGGAGGAAAACTGTTTTTT. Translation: CASSRAGGKLFF.